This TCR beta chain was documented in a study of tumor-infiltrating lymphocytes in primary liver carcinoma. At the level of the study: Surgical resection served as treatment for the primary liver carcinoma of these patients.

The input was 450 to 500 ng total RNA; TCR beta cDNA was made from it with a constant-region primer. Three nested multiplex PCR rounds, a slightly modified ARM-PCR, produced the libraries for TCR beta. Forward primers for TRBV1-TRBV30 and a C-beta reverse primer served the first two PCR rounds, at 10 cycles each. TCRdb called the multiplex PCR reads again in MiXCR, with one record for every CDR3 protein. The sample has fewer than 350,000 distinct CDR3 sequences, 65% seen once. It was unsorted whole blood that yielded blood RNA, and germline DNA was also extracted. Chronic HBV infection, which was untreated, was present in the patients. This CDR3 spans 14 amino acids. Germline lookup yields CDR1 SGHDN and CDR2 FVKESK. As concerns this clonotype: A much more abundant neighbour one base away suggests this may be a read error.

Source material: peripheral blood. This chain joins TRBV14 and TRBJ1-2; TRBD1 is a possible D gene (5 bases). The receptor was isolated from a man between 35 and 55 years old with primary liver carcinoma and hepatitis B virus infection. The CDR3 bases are TGTGTCAGCAGCCTCGCCGGGACTCTCTATGGCTACACCTTC. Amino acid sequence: CVSSLAGTLYGYTF.